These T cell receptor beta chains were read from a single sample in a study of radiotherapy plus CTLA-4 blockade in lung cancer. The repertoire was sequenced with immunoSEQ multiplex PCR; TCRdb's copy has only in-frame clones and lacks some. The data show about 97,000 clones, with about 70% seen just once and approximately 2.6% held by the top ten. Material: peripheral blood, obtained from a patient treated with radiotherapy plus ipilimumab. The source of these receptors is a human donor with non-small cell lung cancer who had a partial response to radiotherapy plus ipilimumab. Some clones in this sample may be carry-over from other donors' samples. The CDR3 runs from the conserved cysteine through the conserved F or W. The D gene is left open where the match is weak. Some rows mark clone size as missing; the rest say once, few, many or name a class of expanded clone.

TGTGCCAGCTCACCACAGGGAGGCGAGACCCAGTACTTC	CASSPQGGETQYF	TRBJ2-5	-	-	TRBV18
TGTGCCAGCGTCCGGGACAGACAAGAGACCCAGTACTTC	CASVRDRQETQYF	TRBJ2-5	TRBD1	-	TRBV2
TGCGCCAGCAGCAGGCAGGGGACAGGGGTATACAATGAGCAGTTCTTC	CASSRQGTGVYNEQFF	TRBJ2-1	TRBD1	once	TRBV5-1
TGTGCCAGCAGCCCCGGGGGTTTCGGGGAGCTGTTTTTT	CASSPGGFGELFF	TRBJ2-2	-	-	TRBV7-3
TGTGCCAGCAGTCTTACGGGACAGCATGTCTCTGGAAACACCATATATTTT	CASSLTGQHVSGNTIYF	TRBJ1-3	TRBD1	-	TRBV6-9
TGTGCCAGCAGTGGGGTAGGTCTAGCGGGCAATACCTACTACGAGCAGTACTTC	CASSGVGLAGNTYYEQYF	TRBJ2-7	TRBD2	-	TRBV2
TGTGCCAGCAGGTGGACAGGGGGCACAGATACGCAGTATTTT	CASRWTGGTDTQYF	TRBJ2-3	TRBD1	once	TRBV6-1
TGTGCGGGCAGGGGGACCATGAACACTGAAGCTTTCTTT	CAGRGTMNTEAFF	TRBJ1-1	TRBD1	-	TRBV7-9
TGTGCCAGCGAGAGGTCGAGTCTTTACAATGAGCAGTTCTTC	CASERSSLYNEQFF	TRBJ2-1	-	-	TRBV2
TGCGCCAGCCGCGGGGGGGACTTTTACAATGAGCAGTTCTTC	CASRGGDFYNEQFF	TRBJ2-1	TRBD2	-	TRBV5-1
TGTGCCAGCGCGAGGGCGGCCAATCAGCCCCAGCATTTT	CASARAANQPQHF	TRBJ1-5	-	few	TRBV6-6
TGTGCCAGCAGCCCAACAGGGGGTTTCAACAATGAGCAGTTCTTC	CASSPTGGFNNEQFF	TRBJ2-1	TRBD1	-	TRBV7-3
TGTGCCAGCTCACTAGGGGCCGTACACTACGAGCAGTACTTC	CASSLGAVHYEQYF	TRBJ2-7	-	-	TRBV18
TGTGCCAGCTCCCCTCTAGCGGGGTTCTACGAGCAGTACTTC	CASSPLAGFYEQYF	TRBJ2-7	TRBD2	-	TRBV18
TGTGCCAGTAGTATAGAAAACAGGGGGGGATACAATCAGCCCCAGCATTTT	CASSIENRGGYNQPQHF	TRBJ1-5	TRBD1	-	TRBV19
TGTGCCAGCTCACCGAACGGCGACAGAGGCAATCAGCCCCAGCATTTT	CASSPNGDRGNQPQHF	TRBJ1-5	-	-	TRBV18
TGTGCCAGCAGCTTAGACGTCGCGGGGGGCGCGGGGGAGCAGTACTTC	CASSLDVAGGAGEQYF	TRBJ2-7	TRBD2	-	TRBV7-2
TGTGCCAGCAGTTACGGGGCTAGGGCCTACGAGCAGTACTTC	CASSYGARAYEQYF	TRBJ2-7	-	-	TRBV6-5
TGTGCCAGCAGCCCGACAGGTTCCTACGAGCAGTACTTC	CASSPTGSYEQYF	TRBJ2-7	-	-	TRBV13
TGCAGCGTTGATCCTAGCGGGAGCTCCTACAATGAGCAGTTCTTC	CSVDPSGSSYNEQFF	TRBJ2-1	TRBD2	-	TRBV29-1
TGTGCCAGCAGTACCCCCGGGACAAGCTCCGGTTGCATTCAGTACTTC	CASSTPGTSSGCIQYF	TRBJ2-4	-	once	TRBV27
TGTGCCAGCTCACCTCTACAGGGTTGGAGGACTGAAGCTTTCTTT	CASSPLQGWRTEAFF	TRBJ1-1	-	-	TRBV18
TGTGCCAGCAGCCCACTCAGGGGTACGCAGTATTTT	CASSPLRGTQYF	TRBJ2-3	-	-	TRBV4-2
TGTGCCAGCAGCGAACACCCAGGGACAGGGGCGACAGATACGCAGTATTTT	CASSEHPGTGATDTQYF	TRBJ2-3	TRBD1	-	TRBV28
TGTGCCAGTAGTATGGGTCAGGGGGCGCCGGAAAATCAGCCCCAGCATTTT	CASSMGQGAPENQPQHF	TRBJ1-5	TRBD1	-	TRBV19